Listed below are T cell receptor beta chains from one sample, sequenced in a study of T cells in Graves' hyperthyroidism and ophthalmopathy. TCRdb re-called the multiplex PCR reads with MiXCR, one entry per CDR3 protein. The sample has approximately 520,000 distinct CDR3 sequences, about 20% seen once. Sequenced sample: blood. All receptors come from a man younger than 30 with Graves' hyperthyroidism. Each CDR3 is given with its conserved first and last residue. The order of the fields is CDR3 length, clone size, D gene, V gene, J gene, CDR3 protein, CDR3 DNA. D genes are given only for firm matches. Size is omitted from some rows. Given values are once, few, many or a class for expanded clones.

CDR3 length: 14; clone size: few; D gene: TRBD1; V gene: TRBV5-1; J gene: TRBJ2-7; CDR3 protein: CASSLDRIEGEQYF; CDR3 DNA: TGCGCCAGCAGCCTGGACAGGATTGAGGGAGAGCAGTACTTC
CDR3 length: 15; clone size: few; D gene: -; V gene: TRBV2; J gene: TRBJ1-2; CDR3 protein: CASSGRDTTNYGYTF; CDR3 DNA: TGTGCCAGCAGTGGTAGGGACACCACTAACTATGGCTACACCTTC
CDR3 length: 15; clone size: -; D gene: -; V gene: TRBV7-2; J gene: TRBJ1-2; CDR3 protein: CASSLSVLKMGGYTF; CDR3 DNA: TGTGCCAGCAGCTTATCGGTTCTAAAAATGGGGGGCTACACCTTC
CDR3 length: 14; clone size: few; D gene: -; V gene: TRBV19; J gene: TRBJ1-5; CDR3 protein: CASPLRGLAQPQHF; CDR3 DNA: TGTGCCAGTCCATTGAGGGGGTTGGCTCAGCCCCAGCATTTT
CDR3 length: 15; clone size: many; D gene: -; V gene: TRBV7-2; J gene: TRBJ2-5; CDR3 protein: CASSLGGVIQETQYF; CDR3 DNA: TGTGCCAGCAGCTTAGGAGGGGTGATCCAAGAGACCCAGTACTTC
CDR3 length: 11; clone size: few; D gene: -; V gene: TRBV29-1; J gene: TRBJ1-1; CDR3 protein: CNVLGGTEAFF; CDR3 DNA: TGCAACGTTCTTGGGGGCACTGAAGCTTTCTTT
CDR3 length: 15; clone size: many; D gene: -; V gene: TRBV19; J gene: TRBJ1-1; CDR3 protein: CASSISSNGNTEAFF; CDR3 DNA: TGTGCCAGTAGTATCTCCAGTAACGGGAACACTGAAGCTTTCTTT
CDR3 length: 13; clone size: few; D gene: -; V gene: TRBV27; J gene: TRBJ2-7; CDR3 protein: CASSFSSPYEQYF; CDR3 DNA: TGTGCCAGCAGTTTCTCCTCTCCCTACGAGCAGTACTTC
CDR3 length: 14; clone size: -; D gene: -; V gene: TRBV6-5; J gene: TRBJ2-5; CDR3 protein: CASSYLQREETQYF; CDR3 DNA: TGTGCCAGCAGTTACCTACAGAGAGAAGAGACCCAGTACTTC
CDR3 length: 14; clone size: -; D gene: -; V gene: TRBV12-3/TRBV12-4; J gene: TRBJ1-1; CDR3 protein: CASRPGGANTEAFF; CDR3 DNA: TGTGCCAGCCGCCCGGGGGGGGCGAACACTGAAGCTTTCTTT
CDR3 length: 12; clone size: few; D gene: -; V gene: TRBV5-1; J gene: TRBJ2-7; CDR3 protein: CASSFGTREQYF; CDR3 DNA: TGCGCCAGCAGCTTTGGAACGAGGGAGCAGTACTTC
CDR3 length: 14; clone size: many; D gene: -; V gene: TRBV6-5; J gene: TRBJ2-5; CDR3 protein: CASSYSTYQETQYF; CDR3 DNA: TGTGCCAGCAGTTACTCCACGTACCAAGAGACCCAGTACTTC
CDR3 length: 16; clone size: -; D gene: TRBD2; V gene: TRBV7-9; J gene: TRBJ2-5; CDR3 protein: CASSSYPMAGGETQYF; CDR3 DNA: TGTGCCAGCAGCTCCTACCCTATGGCGGGGGGAGAGACCCAGTACTTC
CDR3 length: 14; clone size: -; D gene: -; V gene: TRBV7-9; J gene: TRBJ2-5; CDR3 protein: CASSPTVSQETQYF; CDR3 DNA: TGTGCCAGCAGCCCCACAGTATCCCAAGAGACCCAGTACTTC
CDR3 length: 17; clone size: few; D gene: TRBD1; V gene: TRBV12-3/TRBV12-4; J gene: TRBJ2-7; CDR3 protein: CASSLSRDRAYTYEQYF; CDR3 DNA: TGTGCCAGCAGTTTAAGCAGGGACAGGGCTTATACCTACGAGCAGTACTTC
CDR3 length: 11; clone size: -; D gene: -; V gene: TRBV29-1; J gene: TRBJ1-2; CDR3 protein: CSVTSNYGYTF; CDR3 DNA: TGCAGCGTCACCTCTAACTATGGCTACACCTTC
CDR3 length: 14; clone size: many; D gene: TRBD1; V gene: TRBV2; J gene: TRBJ1-5; CDR3 protein: CASKVRQGRQPQHF; CDR3 DNA: TGTGCCAGCAAGGTGCGACAGGGACGTCAGCCCCAGCATTTT
CDR3 length: 15; clone size: -; D gene: -; V gene: TRBV7-9; J gene: TRBJ1-2; CDR3 protein: CASSLNPGRMGGYTF; CDR3 DNA: TGTGCCAGCAGCTTAAATCCCGGACGGATGGGTGGCTACACCTTC
CDR3 length: 15; clone size: many; D gene: -; V gene: TRBV6-1; J gene: TRBJ1-5; CDR3 protein: CASSEGAVSNQPQHF; CDR3 DNA: TGTGCCAGCAGTGAAGGTGCGGTTAGCAATCAGCCCCAGCATTTT
CDR3 length: 16; clone size: -; D gene: TRBD1; V gene: TRBV7-8; J gene: TRBJ1-1; CDR3 protein: CASSPTGTAYFAEAFF; CDR3 DNA: TGTGCCAGCAGCCCCACTGGGACAGCATATTTCGCTGAAGCTTTCTTT
CDR3 length: 15; clone size: many; D gene: -; V gene: TRBV24-1; J gene: TRBJ1-5; CDR3 protein: CATSGADSGNQPQHF; CDR3 DNA: TGTGCCACCAGTGGGGCAGACAGCGGCAATCAGCCCCAGCATTTT
CDR3 length: 14; clone size: -; D gene: -; V gene: TRBV6-1; J gene: TRBJ2-7; CDR3 protein: CASPLAALTYEQYF; CDR3 DNA: TGTGCCAGCCCACTCGCGGCCCTGACCTACGAGCAGTACTTC
CDR3 length: 15; clone size: many; D gene: TRBD1; V gene: TRBV12-3/TRBV12-4; J gene: TRBJ1-1; CDR3 protein: CASSFTRGVNTEAFF; CDR3 DNA: TGTGCCAGCAGTTTCACCAGGGGGGTGAACACTGAAGCTTTCTTT
CDR3 length: 14; clone size: few; D gene: -; V gene: TRBV7-2; J gene: TRBJ2-5; CDR3 protein: CASSPGQGSGTQYF; CDR3 DNA: TGTGCCAGCAGCCCCGGACAAGGGTCGGGGACCCAGTACTTC
CDR3 length: 15; clone size: many; D gene: -; V gene: TRBV27; J gene: TRBJ1-5; CDR3 protein: CASSPRQAGGQPQHF; CDR3 DNA: TGTGCCAGCAGCCCCCGACAGGCGGGCGGTCAGCCCCAGCATTTT
CDR3 length: 11; clone size: few; D gene: -; V gene: TRBV20-1; J gene: TRBJ2-5; CDR3 protein: CSAELQETQYF; CDR3 DNA: TGCAGTGCCGAGCTCCAAGAGACCCAGTACTTC
CDR3 length: 14; clone size: many; D gene: -; V gene: TRBV27; J gene: TRBJ2-7; CDR3 protein: CASSLASASYEQYF; CDR3 DNA: TGTGCCAGCAGTTTGGCTAGCGCCTCCTACGAGCAGTACTTC
CDR3 length: 17; clone size: -; D gene: TRBD1; V gene: TRBV11-1; J gene: TRBJ1-3; CDR3 protein: CASSLGRTGKSGNTIYF; CDR3 DNA: TGTGCCAGCAGCTTAGGTCGGACAGGAAAATCCGGAAACACCATATATTTT
CDR3 length: 15; clone size: -; D gene: TRBD2; V gene: TRBV6-1; J gene: TRBJ2-7; CDR3 protein: CASSGGTSTSYEQYF; CDR3 DNA: TGTGCCAGCAGTGGGGGGACTAGCACCTCCTACGAGCAGTACTTC
CDR3 length: 12; clone size: many; D gene: -; V gene: TRBV28; J gene: TRBJ2-7; CDR3 protein: CASQGPFYEQYF; CDR3 DNA: TGTGCCAGCCAAGGGCCCTTCTACGAGCAGTACTTC
CDR3 length: 16; clone size: many; D gene: TRBD1; V gene: TRBV7-3; J gene: TRBJ1-5; CDR3 protein: CASGPGEGACNQPQHF; CDR3 DNA: TGTGCCAGCGGCCCAGGGGAGGGGGCGTGCAATCAGCCCCAGCATTTT
CDR3 length: 14; clone size: -; D gene: TRBD2; V gene: TRBV9; J gene: TRBJ2-5; CDR3 protein: CASNGGSHQETQYF; CDR3 DNA: TGTGCCAGCAACGGCGGGAGCCACCAAGAGACCCAGTACTTC
CDR3 length: 13; clone size: many; D gene: -; V gene: TRBV10-1; J gene: TRBJ1-2; CDR3 protein: CASSETGTYGYTF; CDR3 DNA: TGCGCCAGCAGTGAGACGGGAACCTATGGCTACACCTTC
CDR3 length: 14; clone size: -; D gene: TRBD2; V gene: TRBV11-2; J gene: TRBJ2-2; CDR3 protein: CASRRLAGAGELFF; CDR3 DNA: TGTGCCAGCAGACGACTAGCGGGGGCCGGGGAGCTGTTTTTT
CDR3 length: 15; clone size: few; D gene: -; V gene: TRBV5-1; J gene: TRBJ1-1; CDR3 protein: CASSPSAGRATEAFF; CDR3 DNA: TGCGCCAGCAGCCCCTCGGCCGGCAGGGCCACTGAAGCTTTCTTT